The entry below describes one T cell receptor (beta chain). Its target antigen remains unknown. Base-call qualities are not available, and no considerably larger clone is one nucleotide away. These data come from a study of cytomegalovirus exposure and HLA in healthy donors (dated by TCRdb to 2015 to 2018). The study in broad terms: According to a later analysis, one platform produced both the 110 or so validation repertoires and the 620 or so repertoires of the first cohort. The study aimed to test whether signatures of past pathogen exposure could be identified by cataloging public T cell receptors. Along with the roughly 670-subject first cohort, a separate validation cohort of more than 90 different subjects was used. The study combined high-throughput TCR immunosequencing, statistical association of individual TCRs with disease status, and machine learning to predict cytomegalovirus infection status.

Donors formed part of the validation cohort, which comprised about 130 subjects and was distinct from the first cohort of 550 to 850 subjects. The CDR3 numbers 17 residues from cysteine through phenylalanine. Here the CDR3 DNA is all that survives: 51 bases in frame from base 1. Unmatched junction bases come to 8, with V trimmed by 1 base and J by 3 bases. In the germline V gene (reference sequence), CDR1 corresponds to MNHEY and CDR2 to SMNVEV. The library was obtained by the immunoSEQ multiplex PCR assay. As for the authors' bioinformatics: A statistical classification framework was developed to diagnose cytomegalovirus status using the catalog of TCR beta chain sequences. The table was pulled from immuneACCESS by TCRdb, which kept in-frame rearrangements only. Such tables lose some clones; where checked, under half of the loss comes from unresolved V genes, and the rest has no known cause. The D gene and trimming were derived from the DNA, and the V and J assignments and clone size from that table. The sample contains some 150,000 clones, about 89% of them found a single time. The ten largest clones take up about 3.1% of the sample.

The full study reports these points: It was suggested by the authors that the approach could potentially be generalized to other disease states and immunological phenotypes. The study listed 150 to 200 TCR beta chains as associated with cytomegalovirus. In vitro tests confirmed that three of the cytomegalovirus-associated TCR beta chains recognize cytomegalovirus antigens. In both the original and validation cohorts, the classifier was reported to diagnose cytomegalovirus status with high specificity and sensitivity. The validation cohort had no HLA typing available for a later analysis, so co-occurrence within that cohort was assessed over all 130 or so repertoires. In a later analysis, TCRs clustered in the first cohort were found to also tend to co-occur in the roughly 130 validation repertoires, with 85% to 95% of cluster scores above 0. While some public TCRs were present in many individuals, most TCR sequences turned up only very rarely across donors.

The source of this sequence is a woman between 18 and 29 years old in good health and CMV-seropositive. The rearrangement joined TRBV27 to TRBJ2-1, with 8 junctional bases fitting TRBD2. The source material was PBMCs. Here the CDR3 is given as CASSLWGAGGGYNEQFF. The DNA sequence is as follows: TGTGCCAGCAGTTTATGGGGGGCGGGAGGCGGCTACAATGAGCAGTTCTTC.